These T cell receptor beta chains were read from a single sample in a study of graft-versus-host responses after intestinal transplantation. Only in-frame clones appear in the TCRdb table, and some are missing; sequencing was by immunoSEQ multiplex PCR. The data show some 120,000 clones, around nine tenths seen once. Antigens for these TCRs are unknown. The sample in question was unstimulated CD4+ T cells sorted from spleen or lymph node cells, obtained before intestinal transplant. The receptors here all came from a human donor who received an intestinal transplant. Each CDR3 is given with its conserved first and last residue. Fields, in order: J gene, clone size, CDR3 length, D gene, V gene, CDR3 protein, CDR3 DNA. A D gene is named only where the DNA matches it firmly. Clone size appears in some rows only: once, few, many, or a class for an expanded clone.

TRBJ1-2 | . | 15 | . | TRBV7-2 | CASSLGSSYLYGYTF | TGTGCCAGCAGCTTAGGTAGCAGCTACCTCTATGGCTACACCTTC
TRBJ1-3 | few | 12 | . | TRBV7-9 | CASSLQGNTIYF | TGTGCCAGCAGCTTACAGGGGAACACCATATATTTT
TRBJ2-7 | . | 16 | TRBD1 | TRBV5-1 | CASSLVPGQSSYEQYF | TGCGCCAGCAGCTTGGTTCCGGGACAGAGCTCCTACGAGCAGTACTTC
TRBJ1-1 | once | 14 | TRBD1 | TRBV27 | CASSLDRGSTGAFF | TGTGCCAGCAGTCTTGACAGGGGAAGCACTGGAGCTTTCTTT
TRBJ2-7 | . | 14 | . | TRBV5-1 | CASSLTGDSYEQYF | TGCGCCAGCAGCTTGACCGGGGATTCCTACGAGCAGTACTTC
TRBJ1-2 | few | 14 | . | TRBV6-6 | CASSYLQTNYGYTF | TGTGCCAGCAGTTACTTACAAACTAACTATGGCTACACCTTC
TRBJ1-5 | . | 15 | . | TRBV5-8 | CASSLAGGARQPQHF | TGTGCCAGCAGCTTGGCCGGTGGGGCCAGGCAGCCCCAGCATTTT
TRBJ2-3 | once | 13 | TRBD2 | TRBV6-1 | CAMTGGVFRTQYF | TGTGCCATGACCGGGGGGGTTTTCCGAACGCAGTATTTT
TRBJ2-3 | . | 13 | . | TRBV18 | CASSPRTEDTQYF | TGTGCCAGCTCACCACGTACTGAAGATACGCAGTATTTT
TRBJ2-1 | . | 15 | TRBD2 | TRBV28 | CASSLPGGSYNEQFF | TGTGCCAGCAGTTTACCGGGAGGCTCTTACAATGAGCAGTTCTTC
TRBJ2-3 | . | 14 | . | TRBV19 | CASSIGAGSDTQYF | TGTGCCAGTAGTATAGGGGCAGGGTCAGATACGCAGTATTTT
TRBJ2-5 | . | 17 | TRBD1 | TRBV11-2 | CASSSSWTGGVGETQYF | TGTGCCAGCAGCTCCTCGTGGACAGGGGGCGTGGGAGAGACCCAGTACTTC
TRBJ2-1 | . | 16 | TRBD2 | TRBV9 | CASSVMGLAGGEEQFF | TGTGCCAGCAGCGTAATGGGACTAGCGGGAGGGGAGGAGCAGTTCTTC
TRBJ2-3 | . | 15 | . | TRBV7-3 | CASSLSRDSTDTQYF | TGTGCCAGCAGCTTAAGTCGGGACTCTACAGATACGCAGTATTTT
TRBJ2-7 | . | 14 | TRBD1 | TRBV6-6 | CASSTGTATYEQYF | TGTGCCAGCAGCACCGGGACAGCTACTTACGAGCAGTACTTC
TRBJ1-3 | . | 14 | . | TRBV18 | CASSPGSAGDTIYF | TGTGCCAGCTCACCAGGGTCGGCAGGGGACACCATATATTTT
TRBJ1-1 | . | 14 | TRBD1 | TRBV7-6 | CASSPTGIGTEAFF | TGTGCCAGCAGCCCGACAGGGATTGGCACTGAAGCTTTCTTT
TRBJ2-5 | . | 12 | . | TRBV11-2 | CASSFFRETQYF | TGTGCCAGCAGCTTTTTCCGTGAGACCCAGTACTTC
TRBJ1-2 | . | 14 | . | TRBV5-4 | CASSSETETYGYTF | TGTGCCAGCAGCTCCGAGACAGAAACCTATGGCTACACCTTC
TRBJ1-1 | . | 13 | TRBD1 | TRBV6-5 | CASRGTGANEAFF | TGTGCCAGCAGGGGGACAGGGGCGAATGAAGCTTTCTTT
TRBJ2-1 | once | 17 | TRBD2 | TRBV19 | CASSIGTGLAGKGEQFF | TGTGCCAGTAGTATCGGGACGGGACTAGCGGGAAAGGGTGAGCAGTTCTTC
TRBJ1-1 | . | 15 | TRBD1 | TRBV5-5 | CASSLLTGGNTEAFF | TGTGCCAGCAGCCTCCTGACAGGGGGGAACACTGAAGCTTTCTTT
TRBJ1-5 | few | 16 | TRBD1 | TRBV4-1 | CASSQGTGGSNQPQHF | TGCGCCAGCAGCCAAGGGACAGGCGGGAGCAATCAGCCCCAGCATTTT
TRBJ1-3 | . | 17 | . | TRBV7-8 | CASSLAGTGSSGNTIYF | TGTGCCAGCAGCTTGGCCGGAACGGGTTCCTCTGGAAACACCATATATTTT
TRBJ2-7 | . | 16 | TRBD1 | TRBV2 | CASSYFGTGVYYEQYF | TGTGCCAGCAGTTACTTCGGGACAGGGGTGTACTACGAGCAGTACTTC
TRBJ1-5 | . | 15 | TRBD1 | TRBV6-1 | CASRETGPNNQPQHF | TGTGCCAGCAGGGAGACAGGGCCTAACAATCAGCCCCAGCATTTT
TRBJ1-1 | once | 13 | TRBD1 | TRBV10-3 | CAISPGQGMKAFF | TGTGCCATCAGTCCGGGACAGGGCATGAAAGCTTTCTTT
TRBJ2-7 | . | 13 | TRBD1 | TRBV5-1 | CASQGQGSYEQYF | TGCGCCAGCCAAGGACAGGGAAGCTACGAGCAGTACTTC
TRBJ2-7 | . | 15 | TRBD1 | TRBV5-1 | CASSTGTGGYYEQYF | TGCGCCAGCAGCACCGGGACAGGGGGCTACTACGAGCAGTACTTC
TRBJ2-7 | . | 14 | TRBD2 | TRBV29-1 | CSVGKLAGSYEQYF | TGCAGCGTTGGAAAGTTAGCGGGGTCCTACGAGCAGTACTTC
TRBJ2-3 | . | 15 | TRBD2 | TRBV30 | CAWRGLAVPTDTQYF | TGTGCCTGGAGGGGACTAGCGGTCCCCACAGATACGCAGTATTTT
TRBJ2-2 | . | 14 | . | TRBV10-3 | CAISARGFTGELFF | TGTGCCATCTCGGCCAGGGGTTTCACCGGGGAGCTGTTTTTT